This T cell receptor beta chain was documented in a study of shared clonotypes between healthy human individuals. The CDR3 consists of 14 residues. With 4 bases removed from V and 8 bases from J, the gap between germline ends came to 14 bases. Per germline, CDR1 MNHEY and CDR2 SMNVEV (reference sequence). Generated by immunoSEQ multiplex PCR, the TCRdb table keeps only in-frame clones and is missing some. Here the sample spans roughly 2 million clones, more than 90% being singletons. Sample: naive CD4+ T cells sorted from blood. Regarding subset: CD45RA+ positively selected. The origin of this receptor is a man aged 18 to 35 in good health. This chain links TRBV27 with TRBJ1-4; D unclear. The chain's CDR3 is CASSSPGIGEKLFF. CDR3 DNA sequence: TGTGCCAGCAGTTCCCCGGGGATAGGGGAAAAACTGTTTTTT.